The rows below give T cell receptor beta chains drawn from one sample of a study of T cells expressing NK-cell markers. TCRdb re-called the 5' RACE reads; every CDR3 protein appears as one record, without DNA. The sample table sets out hundreds of thousands of distinct CDR3 sequences. The specimen sequenced was blood T cells: a sorted CD56 or NKG2C T cell subset, CD4+ or CD8+ T cells, or bulk PBMC T cells (not recorded which). These receptors all come from a woman aged 18-69 years in good health. Both conserved end residues are part of each CDR3. The order of the fields is CDR3 length, V gene, J gene, CDR3 protein.

>12|TRBV3-1|TRBJ2-5
CASSQTQETQYF
>13|TRBV20-1|TRBJ1-2
CSARGTSLYGYTF
>15|TRBV6-1|TRBJ2-5
CASTPRGAGLETQYF
>12|TRBV29-1|TRBJ2-5
CSAGTGGETQYF
>16|TRBV27|TRBJ2-1
CASSLPLARVGTEQFF
>13|TRBV20-1|TRBJ2-7
CSALPGLATEQYF
>14|TRBV18|TRBJ2-5
CASSLLADQETQYF
>14|TRBV7-7|TRBJ2-5
CASSLSRVQETQYF
>15|TRBV29-1|TRBJ2-1
CSVLLAGVAYNEQFF
>15|TRBV2|TRBJ2-2
CASKVEAPNTGELFF
>17|TRBV21-1|TRBJ2-1
CASSKALSTSGRNEQFF